These T cell receptor beta chains were read from a single sample in a study of T cell repertoires in cytomegalovirus infection. No cognate antigen is known for these TCRs. In TCRdb, the reads were re-called with MiXCR into one record per CDR3 protein. The sample has more than 110,000 distinct CDR3 sequences; 32% are singletons. Sequences were derived from CD8+ T cells from cultured PBMCs, sampled from culture after CMV antigen stimulation. The receptors come from a human donor in good health (CMV status not recorded). Some clones in this sample may be carry-over from other donors' samples. The conserved cysteine and the conserved F or W are not part of the CDR3 here. The listing skips clone size in some rows; elsewhere it reads once, few, many or a size class.

CDR3 | size | V
SVGTGDFYDQY | - | TRBV29-1
ASSLGTSGSTDTQY | - | TRBV12-3/TRBV12-4
ASSYSRGVPNEQF | - | TRBV6-5
ASSHPQGGDTEAF | few | TRBV4-1
ASSLRWDSGGEGPQH | - | TRBV28
ATSSPNYGYT | - | TRBV15
ASNGGTGELF | few | TRBV7-9
ASRWGLNTGELF | - | TRBV19
ATSEAAGANVLT | many | TRBV24-1
ASSNGRTVNTEAF | few | TRBV19
ASSLIPGDEQF | many | TRBV7-8
ASSQGGFNYGYT | - | TRBV14
ASSQYRLNTEAF | many | TRBV12-3/TRBV12-4
ASSSSSYEQY | many | TRBV7-2
SASAERGYNEQF | - | TRBV20-1
ASSYLTGGIEPQH | - | TRBV6-2/TRBV6-3
ASSYSPKPERKSNQPQH | few | TRBV28
ASSESRGGETDTQY | - | TRBV2
ASSLGTSRYEQY | many | TRBV7-6
ASSEVQSSYEQY | few | TRBV2
ASSLGDSKY | few | TRBV7-6
ASSERTGKEKLF | few | TRBV25-1
ASIPPGTMTYEQY | few | TRBV2
ASDRGIPWEKY | - | TRBV7-9
ASSLLAGLDETQY | many | TRBV7-8
ASSSQRGSSYNEQF | few | TRBV19
ASSSKGGFRETQY | - | TRBV7-6
ASSPWGGGGELF | - | TRBV9
ASSSQGAGGTEAF | few | TRBV12-3/TRBV12-4
ASSIDTGELF | - | TRBV19
ASSDGPGSTRPEY | many | TRBV2
ASTAWGGRGRDTQY | - | TRBV28
ASSLGTAHGYT | few | TRBV7-6
ASTPSAAGSYEQY | few | TRBV6-5
ASSNLDRAEGYT | few | TRBV6-8
ASSPRDFTNTGELF | many | TRBV7-9
ASSLDTGTAYNEQF | few | TRBV11-2
ASSSLRDSNQPQH | - | TRBV28
ASTETGHAF | - | TRBV6-2/TRBV6-3
ASSPGTSGGTDTQY | many | TRBV7-6
ASSESGSTSDTQY | few | TRBV12-3/TRBV12-4
ASSLGRGTGELF | - | TRBV7-6
AWSDRGNNQPQH | - | TRBV30
SATDSSYNEQF | few | TRBV20-1
ASRPRTANTGELF | few | TRBV6-6
ASSLLGQGFRNLDTQY | - | TRBV7-2
ASSSRLWGASTDTQY | - | TRBV5-8
ASSDSGGNTGELF | few | TRBV5-6
ASSSHPWVAGPGELF | - | TRBV7-8
ASRSLVLRVGNQPQH | - | TRBV23-1
ASSPRDRGYEQY | - | TRBV9
ASKVSGPSQPQH | - | TRBV19
ASSLFSPDEKLF | few | TRBV7-2
SVVTGFPLPEAF | few | TRBV29-1